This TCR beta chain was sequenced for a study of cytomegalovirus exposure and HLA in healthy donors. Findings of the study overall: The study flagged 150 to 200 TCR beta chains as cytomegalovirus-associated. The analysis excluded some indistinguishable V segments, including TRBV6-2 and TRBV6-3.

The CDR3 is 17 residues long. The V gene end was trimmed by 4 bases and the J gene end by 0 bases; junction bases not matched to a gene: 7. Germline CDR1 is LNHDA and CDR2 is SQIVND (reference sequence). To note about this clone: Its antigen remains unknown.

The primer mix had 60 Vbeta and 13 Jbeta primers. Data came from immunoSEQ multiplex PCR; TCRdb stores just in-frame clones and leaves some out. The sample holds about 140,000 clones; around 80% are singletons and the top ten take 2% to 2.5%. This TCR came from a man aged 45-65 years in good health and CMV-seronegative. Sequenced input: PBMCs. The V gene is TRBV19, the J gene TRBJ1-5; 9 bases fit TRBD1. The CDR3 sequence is CASSTTGTGISNQPQHF. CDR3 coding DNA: TGTGCCAGTAGTACAACAGGGACAGGGATTAGCAATCAGCCCCAGCATTTT.